This is a list of T cell receptor beta chains from one sample in a study of blood T cell repertoires in COVID-19. The assay was immunoSEQ multiplex PCR, and TCRdb's table has in-frame clones only and misses some. The top ten hold approximately 9.9% of the sample, which has 150,000 to 200,000 clones, around 85% seen once. Sequencing used peripheral blood. The source is a man aged 55-75 years with active or convalescent COVID-19. The CDR3 runs from the conserved cysteine through the conserved F or W. The D gene is left open where the match is weak. Some rows mark clone size as missing; the rest say once, few, many or name a class of expanded clone.

>TRBV5-6|NA|TRBJ1-5|TRBD1
TGTGCCAGCAGCTTGTTTGGCAGGGGGCGCAATCAGCCCCAGCATTTT
CASSLFGRGRNQPQHF
>TRBV4-2|NA|TRBJ1-5|TRBD1
TGTGCCAGCAGCCAAGAGGGACAGGGTAACAATCAGCCCCAGCATTTT
CASSQEGQGNNQPQHF
>TRBV25-1|once|TRBJ1-4|TRBD1
TGTGCCAGCAAGAAGGGACAGGGCCAGGCTAATGAAAAACTGTTTTTT
CASKKGQGQANEKLFF
>TRBV6-5|once|TRBJ1-2|NA
TGTGCCAGCAGTCGAGATCTAGTGGGCTACACCTTC
CASSRDLVGYTF
>TRBV11-3|NA|TRBJ2-3|TRBD2
TGTGCCAGCAGCACCTCCGGGGCGGGGGGAGATACGCAGTATTTT
CASSTSGAGGDTQYF
>TRBV7-2|NA|TRBJ1-1|TRBD1
TGTGCCAGCAGCTTGACAGGGACGATCACTGAAGCTTTCTTT
CASSLTGTITEAFF
>TRBV15|NA|TRBJ2-5|TRBD1
TGTGCCACCAGCAGTGCTACAGGGGGCACGGAGACCCAGTACTTC
CATSSATGGTETQYF
>TRBV20-1|NA|TRBJ1-2|NA
TGCAGGGGGGGGTTGAGAGGCTACACCTTC
CRGGLRGYTF
>TRBV6-5|NA|TRBJ1-1|NA
TGTGCGTCCTGTCCGAGACAGGTGGGCAACACTGAAGCTTTCTTT
CASCPRQVGNTEAFF
>TRBV13|NA|TRBJ2-5|TRBD1
TGTGCCAGCAGCTCCCCTCCGGGACAGACACAAGAGACCCAGTACTTC
CASSSPPGQTQETQYF
>TRBV2|NA|TRBJ1-6|NA
TGTGCCAGCAGTGAAGCGCTTCCGGTCCACTTT
CASSEALPVHF
>TRBV5-1|NA|TRBJ2-7|NA
TGCGCCAGCAGCTATGGACAGCCCGCCCACGAGCAGTACTTC
CASSYGQPAHEQYF
>TRBV9|NA|TRBJ1-4|NA
TGTGCCAGCAGCGTTGGGGGGGTGGCAACTAATGAAAAACTGTTTTTT
CASSVGGVATNEKLFF
>TRBV5-1|few|TRBJ1-1|TRBD1
TGCGCCAGCAGCTTGCAAACAGGGGGGAGTGGAAACACTGAAGCTTTCTTT
CASSLQTGGSGNTEAFF
>TRBV5-5|NA|TRBJ1-4|TRBD1
TGTGCCAGCAGCCTAACAGGGGCGACTAATGAAAAACTGTTTTTT
CASSLTGATNEKLFF
>TRBV6-2/TRBV6-3|NA|TRBJ2-1|TRBD2
TGTGCCAGCAGCCCCCTGAAATGGCTAGCGGGAGAAGGTTTTTACAATGAGCAGTTCTTC
CASSPLKWLAGEGFYNEQFF
>TRBV19|NA|TRBJ2-5|TRBD1
TGTGCCAGTAGGGAACAGGGGTTCGGAGAGACCCAGTACTTC
CASREQGFGETQYF
>TRBV5-6|once|TRBJ1-5|NA
TGTGCCAGCAGCTTGAGTCCCGGTCGTCAGCCCCAGCATTTT
CASSLSPGRQPQHF
>TRBV7-2|NA|TRBJ2-7|TRBD2
TGTGCCAGCAGCTTTGGACTAGCGAGGGAGCAGTACTTC
CASSFGLAREQYF
>TRBV5-1|NA|TRBJ2-7|NA
TGCGCCAGCAGCTTGGCCGGCTCGACAACTAGGGAGCAGTACTTC
CASSLAGSTTREQYF
>TRBV5-1|NA|TRBJ2-1|NA
TGCGCCAGCAGCAGAGGGGGCGGGGACGACAATGAGCAGTTCTTC
CASSRGGGDDNEQFF
>TRBV5-1|NA|TRBJ2-7|NA
TGCGCCAGCAGCTTAGGTCAGGCCGAAGGAAACGAGCAGTACTTC
CASSLGQAEGNEQYF
>TRBV6-6|NA|TRBJ1-2|NA
TGTGCCAGCCTGGGCGACAGGAGGAATGGCTACACCTTC
CASLGDRRNGYTF
>TRBV19|NA|TRBJ2-1|NA
TGTGCCAGTATCGATACAGTCGGGATCTACAATGAGCAGTTCTTC
CASIDTVGIYNEQFF
>TRBV9|NA|TRBJ2-1|NA
TGTGCCAGCAGCGTAGGGGCCCAACTAGAGGCACTACATGAGCAGTTCTTC
CASSVGAQLEALHEQFF
>TRBV5-6|NA|TRBJ2-5|TRBD2
TGTGCCAGCAGCCCGGGACTAGCGGGAGATAGGGAGACCCAGTACTTC
CASSPGLAGDRETQYF
>TRBV21-1|NA|TRBJ1-4|NA
TGTGCCAGCCCTTTTATGGCCGCCGCAACTAATGAAAAACTGTTTTTT
CASPFMAAATNEKLFF
>TRBV12-5|NA|TRBJ2-2|NA
TGTGCTAGTGGTTTGGTAGCTACCGGGGAGCTGTTTTTT
CASGLVATGELFF
>TRBV13|NA|TRBJ1-6|NA
TGTGCCAGCAGCTTGTCACGGGACAATAATTCACCCCTCCACTTT
CASSLSRDNNSPLHF
>TRBV25-1|few|TRBJ1-2|NA
TGTGCCAGCAGTGAGGTGGGGGCTGGTTATGGCTACACCTTC
CASSEVGAGYGYTF
>TRBV12-3/TRBV12-4|few|TRBJ2-3|NA
TGTGCCAGCAGCCTTGGACTATCTGGGCAGTATTTT
CASSLGLSGQYF
>TRBV5-1|NA|TRBJ1-1|NA
TGCGCCAGCAGCTTGTTTCCAGGTTCGGCCACTGAAGCTTTCTTT
CASSLFPGSATEAFF
>TRBV7-9|once|TRBJ2-7|NA
TGTGCCAGCAGCTCCCTCGGGGGCTCCTACGAGCAGTACTTC
CASSSLGGSYEQYF
>TRBV6-1|NA|TRBJ2-5|TRBD2
TGTGCCAGCAGTGAAGCGCTAGTGGGACTAGCGGGGGGGCTTGAAGAGACCCAGTACTTC
CASSEALVGLAGGLEETQYF
>TRBV7-2|NA|TRBJ2-3|NA
TGTGCCAGCAGCTCCGCGCGGGGCCCATACACAGATACGCAGTATTTT
CASSSARGPYTDTQYF
>TRBV27|NA|TRBJ1-5|TRBD1
TGTGCCAGCAGACCGGGACAGCACAATCAGCCCCAGCATTTT
CASRPGQHNQPQHF
>TRBV5-1|few|TRBJ2-1|TRBD1
TGCGCCAGCAGCTTGGCCGTAGGACAGGGGCGGAATGAGCAGTTCTTC
CASSLAVGQGRNEQFF
>TRBV5-5|NA|TRBJ2-7|TRBD1
TGTGCCAGCAGCCCGGGACAGCCGAGATTCTACGAGCAGTACTTC
CASSPGQPRFYEQYF
>TRBV24-1|NA|TRBJ2-5|NA
TGTGCCACCAGTGACGCCGCTCAGGGAGGACTAGAGACCCAGTACTTC
CATSDAAQGGLETQYF
>TRBV27|NA|TRBJ2-3|TRBD2
TGTGCCAGCAGTTTATTCTCAACGTTCACCGGGACTACGGTCACAGATACGCAGTATTTT
CASSLFSTFTGTTVTDTQYF
>TRBV5-4|NA|TRBJ2-1|TRBD2
TGTGCCAGCAGGGGGGGAGGGAGAAATATTAGCCATGAGCAGTTCTTC
CASRGGGRNISHEQFF
>TRBV5-1|NA|TRBJ2-3|NA
TGCGCCAGCAGCTTGGGATCAGGGACTAGCACAGATACGCAGTATTTT
CASSLGSGTSTDTQYF
>TRBV4-2|once|TRBJ2-3|TRBD2
TGTGCCAGCAGCCAACCCGGTGGGGCTAGCGGCGGAGATACGCAGTATTTT
CASSQPGGASGGDTQYF
>TRBV6-1|NA|TRBJ2-5|TRBD2
TGTGCCAGCAGTGTCGGGACTAGCGGAGTCCAAGAGACCCAGTACTTC
CASSVGTSGVQETQYF
>TRBV2|NA|TRBJ1-6|NA
TGTGCCAGCAGTGATACAGGGACTTCACCCCTCCACTTT
CASSDTGTSPLHF
>TRBV28|NA|TRBJ2-1|NA
TGTGCCAGCAGTCCCCAGGACAGACGGCAGTTCTTC
CASSPQDRRQFF
>TRBV7-3|few|TRBJ1-1|NA
TGTGCCAGCAGCTTACAAGCGAACACTGAAGCTTTCTTT
CASSLQANTEAFF
>TRBV7-2|NA|TRBJ1-3|NA
TGTGCCAGCAGTCACGGGGGGAACGCGAACACCATATATTTT
CASSHGGNANTIYF
>TRBV5-1|NA|TRBJ1-2|NA
TGCGCCAGCAGCATACAGGGAGGGGATGGCTACACCTTC
CASSIQGGDGYTF
>TRBV24-1|NA|TRBJ2-2|TRBD2
TGTGCCACCAGTGAGGCTAGCGGGACAACCGGGGAGCTGTTTTTT
CATSEASGTTGELFF